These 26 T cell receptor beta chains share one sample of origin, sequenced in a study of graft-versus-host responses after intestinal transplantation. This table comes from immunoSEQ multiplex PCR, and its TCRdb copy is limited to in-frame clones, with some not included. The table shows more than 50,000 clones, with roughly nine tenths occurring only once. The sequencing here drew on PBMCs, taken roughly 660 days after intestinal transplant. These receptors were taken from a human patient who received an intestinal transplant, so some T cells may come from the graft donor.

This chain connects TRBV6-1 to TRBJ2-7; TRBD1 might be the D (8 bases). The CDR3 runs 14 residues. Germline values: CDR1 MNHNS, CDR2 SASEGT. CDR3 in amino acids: CATMRTGRDEEQYF. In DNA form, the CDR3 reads TGTGCGACGATGCGGACAGGGAGGGATGAGGAGCAGTACTTC.

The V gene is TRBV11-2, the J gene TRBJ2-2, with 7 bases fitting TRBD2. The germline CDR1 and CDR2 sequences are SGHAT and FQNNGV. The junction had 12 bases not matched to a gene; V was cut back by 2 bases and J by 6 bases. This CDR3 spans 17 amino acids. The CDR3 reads CASSLSLEGGSAGELFF. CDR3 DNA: TGTGCCAGCAGCTTAAGTTTGGAGGGAGGGTCGGCCGGGGAGCTGTTTTTT.

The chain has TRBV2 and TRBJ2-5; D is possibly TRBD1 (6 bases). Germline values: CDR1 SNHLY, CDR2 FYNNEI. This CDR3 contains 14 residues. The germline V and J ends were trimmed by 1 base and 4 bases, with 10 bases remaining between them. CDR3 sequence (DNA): TGTGCCAGCAGTGAAGAATGGGGGCGAGAGACCCAGTACTTC. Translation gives CASSEEWGRETQYF.

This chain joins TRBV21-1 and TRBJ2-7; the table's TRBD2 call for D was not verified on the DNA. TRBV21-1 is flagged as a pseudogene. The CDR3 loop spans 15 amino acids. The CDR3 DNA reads TGTGCCAGCAGCAAATGGCGGGGATTAGAGTACGAGCAGTACTTC. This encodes CASSKWRGLEYEQYF.

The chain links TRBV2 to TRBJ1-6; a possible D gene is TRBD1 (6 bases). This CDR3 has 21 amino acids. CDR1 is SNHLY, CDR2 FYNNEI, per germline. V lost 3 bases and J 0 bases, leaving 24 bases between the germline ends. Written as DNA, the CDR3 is TGTGCCAGCAGTGATTTTTTCGTCCCCACGGACAGCCGCTCCTATAATTCACCCCTCCACTTT. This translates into CASSDFFVPTDSRSYNSPLHF. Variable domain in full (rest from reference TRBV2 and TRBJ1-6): EPEVTQTPSHQVTQMGQEVILRCVPISNHLYFYWYRQILGQKVEFLVSFYNNEISEKSEIFDDQFSVERPDGSNFTLKIRSTKLEDSAMYFCASSDFFVPTDSRSYNSPLHFGNGTRLTVT.

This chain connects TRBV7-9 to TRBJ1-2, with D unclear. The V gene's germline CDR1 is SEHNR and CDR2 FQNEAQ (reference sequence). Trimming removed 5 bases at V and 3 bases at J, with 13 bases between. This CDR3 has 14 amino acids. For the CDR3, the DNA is TGTGCCAGCAGCCCCGGTCAGAACTACTATGGCTACACCTTC. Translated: CASSPGQNYYGYTF.

The CDR3 region is CASSVDAGNQPQHF. The CDR3 nucleotides are TGTGCCAGCAGCGTCGATGCGGGTAATCAGCCCCAGCATTTT. This sequence joins TRBV9 and TRBJ1-5; D is unclear. The CDR3 is made up of 14 amino acids. Germline CDR1 and CDR2: SGDLS and YYNGEE. Trimming cost V 2 bases and J 4 bases, with 10 bases left between them.

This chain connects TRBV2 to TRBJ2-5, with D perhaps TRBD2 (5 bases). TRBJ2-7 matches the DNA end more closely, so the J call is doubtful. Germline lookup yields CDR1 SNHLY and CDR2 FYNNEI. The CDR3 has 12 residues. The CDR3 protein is CAGKGSGYEQYF. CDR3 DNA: TGTGCCGGGAAGGGCAGCGGCTACGAGCAGTACTTC.

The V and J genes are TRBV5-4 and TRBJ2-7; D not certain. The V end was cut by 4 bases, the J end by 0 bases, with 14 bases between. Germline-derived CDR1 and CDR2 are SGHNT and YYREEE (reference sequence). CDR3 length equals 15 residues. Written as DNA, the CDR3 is TGTGCCAGCAGCCCTAGTCTTCAGAGCTCCTACGAGCAGTACTTC. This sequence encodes CASSPSLQSSYEQYF.

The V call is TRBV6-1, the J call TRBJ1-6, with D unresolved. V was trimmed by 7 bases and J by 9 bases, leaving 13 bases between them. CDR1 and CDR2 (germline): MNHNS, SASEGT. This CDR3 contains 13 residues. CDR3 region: CASKLGLASPLHF. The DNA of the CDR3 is TGTGCCAGCAAGCTGGGGTTGGCTTCACCCCTCCACTTT.

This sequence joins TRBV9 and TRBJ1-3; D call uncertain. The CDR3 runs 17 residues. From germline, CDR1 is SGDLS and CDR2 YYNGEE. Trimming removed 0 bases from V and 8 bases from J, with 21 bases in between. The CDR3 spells CASSVAESAVFGDTIYF. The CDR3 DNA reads TGTGCCAGCAGCGTAGCCGAAAGTGCAGTCTTCGGAGACACCATATATTTT.

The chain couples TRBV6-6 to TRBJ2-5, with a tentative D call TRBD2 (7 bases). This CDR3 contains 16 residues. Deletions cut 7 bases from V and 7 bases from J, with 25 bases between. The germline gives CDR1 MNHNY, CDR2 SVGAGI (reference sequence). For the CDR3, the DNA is TGTGCCAGCACCGAGAGAGGGGGGGGCGTTCAGGGGACCCAGTACTTC. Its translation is CASTERGGGVQGTQYF.

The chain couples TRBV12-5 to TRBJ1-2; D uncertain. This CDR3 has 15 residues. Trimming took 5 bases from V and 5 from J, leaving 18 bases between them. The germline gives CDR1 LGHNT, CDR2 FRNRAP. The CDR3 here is CASGPTPLGIYGYTF. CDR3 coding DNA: TGTGCTAGTGGTCCAACGCCGTTAGGAATTTATGGCTACACCTTC.

The CDR3 here is CASSPIAGAATALNYGYTF. The CDR3 DNA reads TGTGCCAGCAGTCCCATTGCCGGTGCCGCGACAGCTTTAAACTATGGCTACACCTTC. The V and J genes are TRBV27 and TRBJ1-2; weak D call: TRBD1 (5 bases). This CDR3 region has 19 residues. In germline, CDR1 is MNHEY, CDR2 SMNVEV (reference sequence). Trimming stripped 5 bases from V and 2 bases from J, with 27 bases between.

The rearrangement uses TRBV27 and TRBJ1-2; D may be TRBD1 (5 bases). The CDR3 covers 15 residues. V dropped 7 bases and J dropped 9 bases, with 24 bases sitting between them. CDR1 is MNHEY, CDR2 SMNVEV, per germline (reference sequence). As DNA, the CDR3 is TGTGCCAGCACCCCTGGGCGGGGCGGGAGGGGAAGCTACACCTTC. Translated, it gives CASTPGRGGRGSYTF.

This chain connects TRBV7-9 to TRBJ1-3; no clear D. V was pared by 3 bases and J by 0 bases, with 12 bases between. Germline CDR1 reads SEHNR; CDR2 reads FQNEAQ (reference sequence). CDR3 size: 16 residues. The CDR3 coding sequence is TGTGCCAGCAGCTTCCCGAAAGGGTACTCTGGAAACACCATATATTTT. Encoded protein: CASSFPKGYSGNTIYF.

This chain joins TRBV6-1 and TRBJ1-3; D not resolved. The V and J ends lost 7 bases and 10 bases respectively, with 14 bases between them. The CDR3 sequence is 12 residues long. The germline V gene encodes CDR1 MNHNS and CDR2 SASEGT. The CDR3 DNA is TGTGCCAGCAACGTCGGAGGCGGGACCATATATTTT. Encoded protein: CASNVGGGTIYF.

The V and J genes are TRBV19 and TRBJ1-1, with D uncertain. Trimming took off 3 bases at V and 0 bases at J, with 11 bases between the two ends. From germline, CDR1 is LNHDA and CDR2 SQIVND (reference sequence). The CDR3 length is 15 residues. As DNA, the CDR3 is TGTGCCAGTAGTATTCGGGCAGGAATGAACACTGAAGCTTTCTTT. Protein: CASSIRAGMNTEAFF.

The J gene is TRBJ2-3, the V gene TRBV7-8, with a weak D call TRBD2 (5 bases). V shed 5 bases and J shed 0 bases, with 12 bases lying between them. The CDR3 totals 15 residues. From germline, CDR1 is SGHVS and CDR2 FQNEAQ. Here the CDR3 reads CASSRTRTSTDTQYF. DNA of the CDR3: TGTGCCAGCAGCCGGACGAGGACTAGCACAGATACGCAGTATTTT.

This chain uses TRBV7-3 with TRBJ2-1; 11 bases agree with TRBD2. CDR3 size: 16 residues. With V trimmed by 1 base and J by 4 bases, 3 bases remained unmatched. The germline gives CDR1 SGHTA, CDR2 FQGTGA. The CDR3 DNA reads TGTGCCAGCAGCTTAATATCTAGCGGGGGGTACAATGAGCAGTTCTTC. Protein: CASSLISSGGYNEQFF.

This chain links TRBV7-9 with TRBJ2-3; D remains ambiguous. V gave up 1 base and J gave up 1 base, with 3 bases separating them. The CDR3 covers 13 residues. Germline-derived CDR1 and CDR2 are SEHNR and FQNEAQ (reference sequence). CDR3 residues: CASSLVGTDTQYF. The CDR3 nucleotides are TGTGCCAGCAGCTTAGTTGGCACAGATACGCAGTATTTT.

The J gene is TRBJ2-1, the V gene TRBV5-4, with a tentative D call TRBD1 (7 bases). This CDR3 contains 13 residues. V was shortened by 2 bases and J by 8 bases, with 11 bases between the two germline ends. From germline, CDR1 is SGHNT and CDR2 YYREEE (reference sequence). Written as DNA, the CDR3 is TGTGCCAGCAGCTTAGCAGGGGGGTATGAGCAGTTCTTC. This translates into CASSLAGGYEQFF.

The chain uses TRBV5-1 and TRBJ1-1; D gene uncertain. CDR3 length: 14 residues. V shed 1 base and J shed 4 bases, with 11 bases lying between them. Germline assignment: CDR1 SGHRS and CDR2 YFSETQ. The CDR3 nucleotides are TGCGCCAGCAGCTTGTGGGCAGCGGGCACTGAAGCTTTCTTT. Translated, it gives CASSLWAAGTEAFF.

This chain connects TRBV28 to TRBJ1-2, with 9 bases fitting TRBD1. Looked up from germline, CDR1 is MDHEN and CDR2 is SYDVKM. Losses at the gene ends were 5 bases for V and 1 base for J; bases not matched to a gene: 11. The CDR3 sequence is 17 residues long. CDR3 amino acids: CASSRPGQGLRNYGYTF. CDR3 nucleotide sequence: TGTGCCAGCAGTCGACCGGGACAGGGATTGCGTAACTATGGCTACACCTTC.

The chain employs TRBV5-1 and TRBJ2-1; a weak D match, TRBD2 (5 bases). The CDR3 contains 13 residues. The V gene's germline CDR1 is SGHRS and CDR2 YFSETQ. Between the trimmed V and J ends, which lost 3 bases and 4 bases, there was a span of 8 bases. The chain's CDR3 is CASSSGVYNEQFF. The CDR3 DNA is TGCGCCAGCAGCTCCGGGGTTTACAATGAGCAGTTCTTC.

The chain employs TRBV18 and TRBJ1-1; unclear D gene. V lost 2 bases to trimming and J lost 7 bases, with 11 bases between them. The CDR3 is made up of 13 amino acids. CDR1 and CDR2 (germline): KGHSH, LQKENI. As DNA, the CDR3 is TGTGCCAGCTCACCAACCTATCGGGATGAAGCTTTCTTT. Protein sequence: CASSPTYRDEAFF.